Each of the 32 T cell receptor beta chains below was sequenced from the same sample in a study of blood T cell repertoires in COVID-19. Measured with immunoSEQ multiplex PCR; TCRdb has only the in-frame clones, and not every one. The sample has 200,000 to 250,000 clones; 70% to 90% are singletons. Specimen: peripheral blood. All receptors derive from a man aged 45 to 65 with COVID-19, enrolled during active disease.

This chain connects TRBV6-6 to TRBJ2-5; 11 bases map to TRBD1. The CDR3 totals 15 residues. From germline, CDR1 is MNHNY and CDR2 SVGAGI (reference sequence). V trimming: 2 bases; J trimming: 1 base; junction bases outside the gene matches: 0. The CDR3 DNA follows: TGTGCCAGCAGTTACGGGACAGGGGGCCAAGAGACCCAGTACTTC. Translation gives CASSYGTGGQETQYF.

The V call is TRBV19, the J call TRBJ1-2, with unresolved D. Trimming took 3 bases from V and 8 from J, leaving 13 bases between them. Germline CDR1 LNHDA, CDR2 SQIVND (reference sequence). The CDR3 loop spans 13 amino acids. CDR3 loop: CASSITESSGYTF. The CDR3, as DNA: TGTGCCAGTAGTATCACCGAGTCTTCGGGCTACACCTTC.

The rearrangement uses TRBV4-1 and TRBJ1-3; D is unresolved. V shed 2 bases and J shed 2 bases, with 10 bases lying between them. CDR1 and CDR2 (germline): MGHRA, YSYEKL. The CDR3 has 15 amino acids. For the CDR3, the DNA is TGCGCCAGCAGCCAATCGCCGGGAGCTGGAAACACCATATATTTT. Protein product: CASSQSPGAGNTIYF.

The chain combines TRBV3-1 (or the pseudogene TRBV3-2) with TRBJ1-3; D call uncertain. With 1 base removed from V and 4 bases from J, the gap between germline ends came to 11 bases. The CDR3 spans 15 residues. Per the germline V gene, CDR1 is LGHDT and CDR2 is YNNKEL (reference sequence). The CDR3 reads CASSQGMAAGNTIYF. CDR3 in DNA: TGTGCCAGCAGCCAAGGGATGGCGGCGGGAAACACCATATATTTT.

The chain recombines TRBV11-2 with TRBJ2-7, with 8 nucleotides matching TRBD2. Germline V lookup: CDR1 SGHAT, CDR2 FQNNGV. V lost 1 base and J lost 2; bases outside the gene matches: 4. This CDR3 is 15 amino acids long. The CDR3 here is CASSLGPGGAYEQYF. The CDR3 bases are TGTGCCAGCAGCTTAGGCCCGGGGGGGGCCTACGAGCAGTACTTC.

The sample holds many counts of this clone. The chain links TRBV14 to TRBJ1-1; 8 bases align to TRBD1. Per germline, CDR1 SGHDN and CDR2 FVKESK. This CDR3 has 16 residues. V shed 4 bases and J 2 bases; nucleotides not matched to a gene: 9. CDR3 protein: CASSRAGTGGNTEAFF. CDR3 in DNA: TGTGCCAGCAGCCGCGCCGGGACAGGAGGTAACACTGAAGCTTTCTTT.

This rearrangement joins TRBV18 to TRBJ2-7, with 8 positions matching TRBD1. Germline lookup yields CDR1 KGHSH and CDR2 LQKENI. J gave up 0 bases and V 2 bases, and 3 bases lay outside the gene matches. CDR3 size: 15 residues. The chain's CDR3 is CASSPGQGNSYEQYF. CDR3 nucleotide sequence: TGTGCCAGCTCACCAGGACAGGGTAACTCCTACGAGCAGTACTTC. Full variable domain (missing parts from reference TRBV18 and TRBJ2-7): NAGVMQNPRHLVRRRGQEARLRCSPMKGHSHVYWYRQLPEEGLKFMVYLQKENIIDESGMPKERFSAEFPKEGPSILRIQQVVRGDSAAYFCASSPGQGNSYEQYFGPGTRLTVT.

CDR3 amino acids: CASSLGGADEKLFF. The CDR3 DNA follows: TGCGCCAGCAGCTTAGGGGGGGCGGATGAAAAACTGTTTTTT. The chain joins TRBV5-1 to TRBJ1-4; perhaps TRBD1 as D (6 bases). Germline assignment: CDR1 SGHRS and CDR2 YFSETQ. Between the trimmed V and J ends, which lost 2 bases and 6 bases, there was a span of 11 bases. CDR3 size: 14 residues.

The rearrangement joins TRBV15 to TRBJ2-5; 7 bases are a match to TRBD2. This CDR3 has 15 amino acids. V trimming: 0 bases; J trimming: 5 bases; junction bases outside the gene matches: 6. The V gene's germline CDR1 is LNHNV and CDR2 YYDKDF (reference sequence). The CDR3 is CATSRDTASGETQYF. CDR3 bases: TGTGCCACCAGCAGAGATACGGCTAGCGGCGAGACCCAGTACTTC.

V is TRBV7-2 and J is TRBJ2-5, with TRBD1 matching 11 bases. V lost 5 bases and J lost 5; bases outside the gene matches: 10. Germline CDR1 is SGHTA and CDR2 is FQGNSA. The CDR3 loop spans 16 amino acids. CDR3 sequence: CASSRLRTGGFETQYF. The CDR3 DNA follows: TGTGCCAGCAGCCGTCTACGGACAGGGGGCTTTGAGACCCAGTACTTC.

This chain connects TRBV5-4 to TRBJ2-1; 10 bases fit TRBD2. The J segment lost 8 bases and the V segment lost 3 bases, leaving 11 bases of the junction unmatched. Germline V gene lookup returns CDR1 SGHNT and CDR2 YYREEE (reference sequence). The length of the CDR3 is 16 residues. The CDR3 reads CASSSRWLAGVDEQFF. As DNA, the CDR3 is TGTGCCAGCAGCTCCCGTTGGCTAGCGGGAGTAGATGAGCAGTTCTTC.

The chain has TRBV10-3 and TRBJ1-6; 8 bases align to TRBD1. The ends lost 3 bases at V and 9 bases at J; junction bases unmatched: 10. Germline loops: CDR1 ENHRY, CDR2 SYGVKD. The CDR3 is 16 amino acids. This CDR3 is CAISERQGLEGSPLHF. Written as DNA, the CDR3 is TGTGCCATCAGTGAAAGACAGGGGTTAGAAGGTTCACCCCTCCACTTT.

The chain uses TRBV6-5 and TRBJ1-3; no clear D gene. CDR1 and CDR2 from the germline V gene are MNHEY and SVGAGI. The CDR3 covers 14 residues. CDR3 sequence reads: CVGLRRVSGNTIYF. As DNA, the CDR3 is TGTGTCGGGTTGAGGCGGGTCTCTGGAAACACCATATATTTT.

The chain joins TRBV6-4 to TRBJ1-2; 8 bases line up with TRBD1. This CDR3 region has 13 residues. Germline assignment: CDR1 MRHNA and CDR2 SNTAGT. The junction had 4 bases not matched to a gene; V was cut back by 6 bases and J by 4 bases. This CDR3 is CASRQGAGYGYTF. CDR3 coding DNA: TGTGCCAGCAGGCAGGGGGCAGGCTATGGCTACACCTTC.

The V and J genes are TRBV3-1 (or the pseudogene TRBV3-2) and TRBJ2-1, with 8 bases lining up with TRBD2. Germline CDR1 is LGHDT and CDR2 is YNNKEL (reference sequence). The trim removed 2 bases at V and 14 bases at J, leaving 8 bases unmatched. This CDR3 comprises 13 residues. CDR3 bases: TGTGCCAGCAGCCAACACGGGGGGGGCGGGAAGTTCTTC. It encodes CASSQHGGGGKFF.

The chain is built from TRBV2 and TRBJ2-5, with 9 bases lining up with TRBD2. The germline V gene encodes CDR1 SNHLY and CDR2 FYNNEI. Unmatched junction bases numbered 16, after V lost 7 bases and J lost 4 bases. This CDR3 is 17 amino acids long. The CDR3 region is CASTGTLSGSGGETQYF. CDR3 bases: TGTGCCAGCACGGGCACCCTTAGCGGGAGTGGTGGAGAGACCCAGTACTTC.

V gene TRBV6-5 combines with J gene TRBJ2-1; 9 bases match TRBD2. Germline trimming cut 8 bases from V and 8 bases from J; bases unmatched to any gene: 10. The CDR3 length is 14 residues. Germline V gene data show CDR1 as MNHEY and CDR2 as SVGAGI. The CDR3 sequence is CASPGLAKGDEQFF. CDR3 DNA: TGTGCCAGCCCCGGACTAGCGAAAGGGGATGAGCAGTTCTTC.

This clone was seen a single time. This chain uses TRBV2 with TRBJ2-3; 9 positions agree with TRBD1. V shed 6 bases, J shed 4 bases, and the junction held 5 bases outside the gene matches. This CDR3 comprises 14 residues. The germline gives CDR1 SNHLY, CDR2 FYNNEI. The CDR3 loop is CASSGTGYADTQYF. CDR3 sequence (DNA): TGTGCCAGCAGCGGGACAGGGTATGCAGATACGCAGTATTTT.

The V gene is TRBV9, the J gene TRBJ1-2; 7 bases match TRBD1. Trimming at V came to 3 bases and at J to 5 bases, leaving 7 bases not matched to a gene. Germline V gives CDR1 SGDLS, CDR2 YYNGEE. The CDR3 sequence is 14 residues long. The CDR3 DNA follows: TGTGCCAGCAGCGGAGGGGACAGCTTATATGGCTACACCTTC. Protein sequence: CASSGGDSLYGYTF.

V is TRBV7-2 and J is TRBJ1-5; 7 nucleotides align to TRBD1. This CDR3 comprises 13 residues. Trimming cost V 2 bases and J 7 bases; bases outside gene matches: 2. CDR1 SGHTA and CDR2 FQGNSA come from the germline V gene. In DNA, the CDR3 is TGTGCCAGCAGCTTACAGGGGGACCAGCCCCAGCATTTT. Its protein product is CASSLQGDQPQHF.

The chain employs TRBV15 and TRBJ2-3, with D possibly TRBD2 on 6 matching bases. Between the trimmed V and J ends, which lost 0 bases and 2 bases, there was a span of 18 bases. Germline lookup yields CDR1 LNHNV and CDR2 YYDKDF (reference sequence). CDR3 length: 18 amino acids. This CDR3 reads CATSRDPGGRGSTDTQYF. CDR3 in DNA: TGTGCCACCAGCAGAGATCCTGGCGGGCGGGGTTCCACAGATACGCAGTATTTT.

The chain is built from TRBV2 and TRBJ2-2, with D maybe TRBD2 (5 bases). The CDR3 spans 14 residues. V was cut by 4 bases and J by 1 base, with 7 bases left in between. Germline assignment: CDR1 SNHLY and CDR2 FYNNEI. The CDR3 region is CASSAGVNTGELFF. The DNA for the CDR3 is TGTGCCAGCAGTGCCGGGGTGAACACCGGGGAGCTGTTTTTT.

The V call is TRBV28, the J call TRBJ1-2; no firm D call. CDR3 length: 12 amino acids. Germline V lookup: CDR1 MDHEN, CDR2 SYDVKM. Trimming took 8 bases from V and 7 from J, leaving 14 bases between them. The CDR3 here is CASETSYGGYTF. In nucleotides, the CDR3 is TGTGCCAGCGAAACCTCCTATGGTGGCTACACCTTC.

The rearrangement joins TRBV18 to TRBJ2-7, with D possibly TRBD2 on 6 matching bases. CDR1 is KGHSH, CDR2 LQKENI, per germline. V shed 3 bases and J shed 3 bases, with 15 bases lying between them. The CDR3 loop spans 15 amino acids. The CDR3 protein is CASSPEGPAGYEQYF. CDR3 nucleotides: TGTGCCAGCTCACCGGAGGGTCCCGCGGGCTACGAGCAGTACTTC. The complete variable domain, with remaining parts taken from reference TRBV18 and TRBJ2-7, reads NAGVMQNPRHLVRRRGQEARLRCSPMKGHSHVYWYRQLPEEGLKFMVYLQKENIIDESGMPKERFSAEFPKEGPSILRIQQVVRGDSAAYFCASSPEGPAGYEQYFGPGTRLTVT.

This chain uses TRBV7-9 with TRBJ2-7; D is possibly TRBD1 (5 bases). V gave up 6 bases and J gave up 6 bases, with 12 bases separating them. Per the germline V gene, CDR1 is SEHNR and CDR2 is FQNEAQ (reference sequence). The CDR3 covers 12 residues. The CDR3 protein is CASSSQGSEQYF. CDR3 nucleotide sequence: TGTGCCAGCAGTTCTCAGGGATCCGAGCAGTACTTC.

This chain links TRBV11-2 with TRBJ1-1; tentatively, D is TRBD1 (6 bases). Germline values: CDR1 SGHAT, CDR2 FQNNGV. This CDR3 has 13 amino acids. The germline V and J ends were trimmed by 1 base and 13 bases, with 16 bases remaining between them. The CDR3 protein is CASSLAGGQLNFF. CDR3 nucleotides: TGTGCCAGCAGCTTAGCGGGCGGACAGCTAAATTTCTTT. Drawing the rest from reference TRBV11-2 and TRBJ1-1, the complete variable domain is EAGVAQSPRYKIIEKRQSVAFWCNPISGHATLYWYQQILGQGPKLLIQFQNNGVVDDSQLPKDRFSAERLKGVDSTLKIQPAKLEDSAVYLCASSLAGGQLNFFGQGTRLTVV.

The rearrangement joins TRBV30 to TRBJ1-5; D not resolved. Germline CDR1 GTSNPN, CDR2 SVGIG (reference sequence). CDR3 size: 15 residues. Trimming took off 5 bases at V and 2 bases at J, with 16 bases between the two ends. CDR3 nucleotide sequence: TGTGCCTGGGGTCGCTCGGGAGTTGGCAATCAGCCCCAGCATTTT. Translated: CAWGRSGVGNQPQHF.

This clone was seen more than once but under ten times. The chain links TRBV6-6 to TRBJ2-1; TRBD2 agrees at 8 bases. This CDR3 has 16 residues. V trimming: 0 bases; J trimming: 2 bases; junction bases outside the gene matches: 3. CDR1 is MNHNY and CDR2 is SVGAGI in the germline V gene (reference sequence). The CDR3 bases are TGTGCCAGCAGTTACTCAGGGCGGGGGGCCTACAATGAGCAGTTCTTC. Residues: CASSYSGRGAYNEQFF.

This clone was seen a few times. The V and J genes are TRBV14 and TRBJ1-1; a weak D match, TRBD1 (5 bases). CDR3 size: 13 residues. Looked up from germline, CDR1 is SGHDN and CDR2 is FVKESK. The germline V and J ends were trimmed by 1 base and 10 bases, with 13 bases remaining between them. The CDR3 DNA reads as TGTGCCAGCAGCCAAGTGCGGGGCTGGGGAGCTTTCTTT. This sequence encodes CASSQVRGWGAFF.

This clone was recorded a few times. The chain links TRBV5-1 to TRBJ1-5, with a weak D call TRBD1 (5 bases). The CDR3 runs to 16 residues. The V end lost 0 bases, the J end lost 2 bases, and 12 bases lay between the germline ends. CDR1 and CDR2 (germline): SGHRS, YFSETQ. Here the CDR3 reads CASSLGQGGRNQPQHF. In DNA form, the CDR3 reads TGCGCCAGCAGCTTGGGGCAGGGTGGGCGCAATCAGCCCCAGCATTTT. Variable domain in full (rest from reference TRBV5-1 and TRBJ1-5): KAGVTQTPRYLIKTRGQQVTLSCSPISGHRSVSWYQQTPGQGLQFLFEYFSETQRNKGNFPGRFSGRQFSNSRSEMNVSTLELGDSALYLCASSLGQGGRNQPQHFGDGTRLSIL.

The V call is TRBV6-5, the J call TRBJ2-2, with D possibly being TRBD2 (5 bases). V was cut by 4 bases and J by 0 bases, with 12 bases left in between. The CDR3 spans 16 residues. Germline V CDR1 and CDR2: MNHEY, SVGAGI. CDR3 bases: TGTGCCAGCAGTTTGGGAGCGGAGCCGAACACCGGGGAGCTGTTTTTT. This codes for CASSLGAEPNTGELFF.

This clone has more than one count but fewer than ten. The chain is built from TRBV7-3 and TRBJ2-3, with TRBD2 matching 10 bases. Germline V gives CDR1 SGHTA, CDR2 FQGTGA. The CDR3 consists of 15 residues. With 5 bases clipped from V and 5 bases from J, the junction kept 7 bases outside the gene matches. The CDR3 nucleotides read TGTGCCAGCAGCAAAGCGGGGGGGCAGATAGATACGCAGTATTTT. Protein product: CASSKAGGQIDTQYF. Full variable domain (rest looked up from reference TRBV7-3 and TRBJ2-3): GAGVSQTPSNKVTEKGKYVELRCDPISGHTALYWYRQSLGQGPEFLIYFQGTGAADDSGLPNDRFFAVRPEGSVSTLKIQRTERGDSAVYLCASSKAGGQIDTQYFGPGTRLTVL.